This passage covers 31 T cell receptor beta chains from one sample sequenced in a study of Graves' ophthalmopathy and Graves' hyperthyroidism. The TCR beta CDR3 regions underwent amplification from RNA transcripts. Amplification began with first-round RT-PCR using HTBI primers, then second-round multiplex PCR was performed. From the multiplex PCR reads, TCRdb called clonotypes with MiXCR, one entry per CDR3 protein. Of roughly 350,000 distinct CDR3 sequences in the sample, about 15% were seen once. Sequenced: peripheral blood. All receptors derive from an adult woman with stable Graves' hyperthyroidism.

This clonotype was counted many times. The chain recombines TRBV7-8 with TRBJ2-7; a weak D match, TRBD2 (7 bases). The ends were cut back, 1 base at V and 3 bases at J, with 13 bases in the middle. The germline gives CDR1 SGHVS, CDR2 FQNEAQ. The CDR3 loop spans 15 amino acids. The CDR3 loop is CASSLEGGIYYEQYF. Written as DNA, the CDR3 is TGTGCCAGCAGCTTAGAGGGGGGGATCTACTACGAGCAGTACTTC. Filled out from reference TRBV7-8 and TRBJ2-7, the complete variable domain reads GAGVSQSPRYKVAKRGQDVALRCDPISGHVSLFWYQQALGQGPEFLTYFQNEAQLDKSGLPSDRFFAERPEGSVSTLKIQRTQQEDSAVYLCASSLEGGIYYEQYFGPGTRLTVT.

The table lists this clonotype with many counts. The chain uses TRBV30 and TRBJ1-2, with no clear D. Per germline, CDR1 GTSNPN and CDR2 SVGIG (reference sequence). CDR3 length: 15 residues. V lost 5 bases to trimming and J lost 2 bases, with 18 bases between them. CDR3 region: CAWSLPTQVNYGYTF. The CDR3 DNA reads as TGTGCCTGGTCCCTCCCGACTCAGGTCAACTATGGCTACACCTTC.

This clonotype has at least ten counts. CDR3 in DNA: TGTGCCAGCAGCGAATCGGGACACACACAGGAGACCCAGTACTTC. This gives the protein CASSESGHTQETQYF. The V gene is TRBV9, the J gene TRBJ2-5, with a tentative D call TRBD1 (6 bases). Germline V CDR1 and CDR2: SGDLS, YYNGEE. With 3 bases removed from V and 5 bases from J, the gap between germline ends came to 17 bases. The CDR3 is 15 amino acids.

This chain joins TRBV6-2 or TRBV6-3 and TRBJ1-1; the match to TRBD1 covers 9 bases. The V segment lost 4 bases and the J segment 4 bases; nucleotides outside the gene matches: 4. This CDR3 is built from 14 residues. CDR1 and CDR2 (germline): MNHEY, SVGEGT. The CDR3 sequence is CASSWTGDGTEAFF. CDR3 sequence (DNA): TGTGCCAGCAGTTGGACAGGGGACGGCACTGAAGCTTTCTTT.

The V and J genes are TRBV3-1 and TRBJ1-1; weak D call: TRBD1 (5 bases). CDR3 length equals 14 residues. Germline V gene data show CDR1 as LGHDT and CDR2 as YNNKEL (reference sequence). V gave up 1 base and J gave up 11 bases, with 17 bases separating them. The chain's CDR3 is CASSQGNDGGGAFF. The CDR3 region has the DNA TGTGCCAGCAGCCAAGGCAACGATGGGGGAGGGGCTTTCTTT.

This clonotype was counted many times. The chain employs TRBV15 and TRBJ1-1; the match to TRBD1 covers 8 bases. Germline loops: CDR1 LNHNV, CDR2 YYDKDF (reference sequence). Germline trimming cut 5 bases from V and 2 bases from J; bases unmatched to any gene: 16. The CDR3 is made up of 18 amino acids. CDR3 loop: CATSSPWVRTGTNTEAFF. The DNA of the CDR3 is TGTGCCACCAGCTCCCCATGGGTTAGGACAGGGACTAACACTGAAGCTTTCTTT.

The rearrangement uses TRBV29-1 and TRBJ2-7, with TRBD2 as a possible D gene (5 bases). Germline V gene lookup returns CDR1 SQVTM and CDR2 ANQGSEA. This CDR3 has 15 amino acids. Trimming cost V 5 bases and J 1 base, with 18 bases left between them. The CDR3 protein is CSVPRTRSFSYEQYF. The CDR3 DNA reads TGCAGCGTTCCTAGGACTCGCTCCTTTTCCTACGAGCAGTACTTC.

This clonotype appeared many times. The chain joins TRBV28 to TRBJ1-1, with 7 bases aligning to TRBD1. Losses at the gene ends were 3 bases for V and 5 bases for J; bases not matched to a gene: 9. The germline gives CDR1 MDHEN, CDR2 SYDVKM. The CDR3 has 15 amino acids. In DNA form, the CDR3 reads TGTGCCAGCAGTTTGATAAACAGGGGTGGTACTGAAGCTTTCTTT. It is translated as CASSLINRGGTEAFF.

This clonotype has only one observation. Possible read error: a much larger clone is one base away. V is TRBV7-9 and J is TRBJ2-7, with D uncertain. CDR3 length: 13 amino acids. Germline values: CDR1 SEHNR, CDR2 FQNEAQ (reference sequence). CDR3 residues: CATSARSGYEKYF. Here the CDR3 DNA reads TGTGCCACCTCAGCGCGGTCAGGCTACGAGAAGTACTTC. The variable domain in full, with the rest retrieved from reference TRBV7-9 and TRBJ2-7, is DTGVSQNPRHKITKRGQNVTFRCDPISEHNRLYWYRQTLGQGPEFLTYFQNEAQLEKSRLLSDRFSAERPKGSFSTLEIQRTEQGDSAMYLCATSARSGYEKYFGPGTRLTVT.

As regards this clonotype: An end of the junction differs from the germline gene, which may be a read error. The rearrangement links TRBV30 to TRBJ1-2; 9 bases agree with TRBD1. This CDR3 spans 17 amino acids. Germline V lookup: CDR1 GTSNPN, CDR2 SVGIG (reference sequence). CDR3 nucleotide sequence: TGTGCCTGGAGTTTAACCGGGACAGGGCCGCCTAGCTATGGCCACACCTTC. Translation: CAWSLTGTGPPSYGHTF.

The genes are TRBV2 and TRBJ1-4; 8 nucleotides line up with TRBD1. The CDR3 runs 16 residues. The V segment lost 8 bases and the J segment 4 bases; nucleotides outside the gene matches: 12. CDR1 SNHLY and CDR2 FYNNEI come from the germline V gene. CDR3: CASRRPGQGVNEKLFF. In nucleotides, the CDR3 is TGTGCCAGCCGAAGACCAGGACAGGGCGTTAATGAAAAACTGTTTTTT.

The rearrangement uses TRBV28 and TRBJ2-7; 10 positions agree with TRBD1. Germline CDR1 is MDHEN and CDR2 is SYDVKM. The J segment lost 4 bases and the V segment lost 6 bases, leaving 15 bases of the junction unmatched. The length of the CDR3 is 17 residues. DNA of the CDR3: TGTGCCAGCAGCCTAGGGGTGAGGCGGGACAGGGGTTACGAGCAGTACTTC. Translated: CASSLGVRRDRGYEQYF.

The sample holds many counts of this clonotype. Compared with germline, one end of the junction differs, possibly owing to a read error. The chain combines TRBV6-2 or TRBV6-3 with TRBJ1-1; 10 nucleotides line up with TRBD1. The CDR3 runs to 16 residues. Germline V gene lookup returns CDR1 MNHEY and CDR2 SVGEGT. The CDR3 bases are TGTGCCAGCAGCCAAAACAGAGGACAGGGGGGCACTGAGGCTTTCTTT. Its protein product is CASSQNRGQGGTEAFF.

This clonotype has only a few counts. The chain combines TRBV12-3 or TRBV12-4 with TRBJ2-3; the match to TRBD1 covers 9 bases. With 5 bases clipped from V and 8 bases from J, the junction kept 14 bases outside the gene matches. This CDR3 has 16 residues. The CDR3 DNA follows: TGTGCCAGCAGTATTGGACAGGGACAGGGCGTCAGTACGCAGTATTTT. Its protein is CASSIGQGQGVSTQYF.

This clonotype came up many times. The V and J genes are TRBV10-3 and TRBJ2-2, with D uncertain. V lost 4 bases and J 3 bases, leaving 3 bases between the germline ends. The CDR3 extends over 12 amino acids. The germline V gene has CDR1 ENHRY and CDR2 SYGVKD. CDR3 nucleotides: TGTGCCATCAGTGTTGACACCGGGGAGCTGTTTTTT. It encodes CAISVDTGELFF.

The sample holds many counts of this clonotype. The chain recombines TRBV28 with TRBJ2-5; 8 nucleotides agree with TRBD2. Germline values: CDR1 MDHEN, CDR2 SYDVKM. With V trimmed by 5 bases and J by 5 bases, 13 bases remained unmatched. CDR3 length: 16 amino acids. CDR3 sequence (DNA): TGTGCCAGCAGTCGGACTAGCCTGTTGGCGGGGGAGACCCAGTACTTC. Translation: CASSRTSLLAGETQYF.

This clonotype was observed many times. This sequence joins TRBV10-3 and TRBJ2-4; TRBD1 is a possible D gene (5 bases). CDR3 length: 12 amino acids. V was trimmed by 7 bases and J by 14 bases, leaving 18 bases between them. The germline V gene encodes CDR1 ENHRY and CDR2 SYGVKD. CDR3 DNA sequence: TGTGCCATCACACACCCCTGGGGCAGGGAGTACTTC. It codes for CAITHPWGREYF.

This clonotype was seen only a few times. With a much larger clone just one base away, this may be a read error. The CDR3: CASSRMGLGETQYF. CDR3 coding DNA: TGTGCCAGCAGTAGAATGGGACTGGGAGAGACCCAGTACTTC. The rearrangement uses TRBV27 and TRBJ2-5, with D possibly TRBD2 on 6 matching bases. The CDR3 covers 14 residues. V shed 5 bases and J shed 4 bases, with 14 bases lying between them. The germline V gene has CDR1 MNHEY and CDR2 SMNVEV (reference sequence).

The chain couples TRBV28 to TRBJ2-2; D gene unclear. V dropped 8 bases and J dropped 7 bases, with 8 bases sitting between them. From germline, CDR1 is MDHEN and CDR2 SYDVKM. There are 11 residues in the CDR3. The CDR3 sequence is CASHTIGELFF. DNA for the CDR3: TGTGCCAGCCACACCATCGGGGAGCTGTTTTTT.

This clonotype turned up a few times. The chain couples TRBV5-1 to TRBJ2-7; a possible D gene is TRBD2 (5 bases). The length of the CDR3 is 17 residues. Trimming shortened V by 0 bases and J by 0 bases, and 16 bases separated the two germline ends. CDR1 is SGHRS and CDR2 is YFSETQ in the germline V gene. The CDR3 DNA follows: TGCGCCAGCAGCTTGGACCCGCCAGCGGAGACCTCCTACGAGCAGTACTTC. Translating it yields CASSLDPPAETSYEQYF.

CDR3 DNA sequence: TGTGCCAGCAGTGAAGGGACAATCTCTGGAAACACCATATATTTT. It encodes CASSEGTISGNTIYF. The rearrangement links TRBV2 to TRBJ1-3; D might be TRBD1 (5 bases). The CDR3 runs 15 residues. The germline V gene has CDR1 SNHLY and CDR2 FYNNEI. V was pared by 1 base and J by 0 bases, with 7 bases between.

This clonotype has ten or more counts. The chain joins TRBV11-2 to TRBJ2-5, with TRBD2 identical over 9 bases. CDR3 length equals 15 residues. Germline CDR1 and CDR2: SGHAT and FQNNGV. V shed 7 bases and J 5 bases; nucleotides not matched to a gene: 11. The CDR3 region is CASNLIAGEMETQYF. The DNA for the CDR3 is TGTGCCAGCAATTTGATAGCGGGAGAGATGGAGACCCAGTACTTC.

The sample holds many counts of this clonotype. The V call is TRBV15, the J call TRBJ2-5; possible D gene TRBD1, 5 bases. The CDR3 contains 14 residues. In germline, CDR1 is LNHNV, CDR2 YYDKDF (reference sequence). Trimming shortened V by 1 base and J by 3 bases, and 9 bases separated the two germline ends. The CDR3 here is CATSRGDSEETQYF. The CDR3 coding sequence is TGTGCCACCAGCAGAGGAGACAGCGAAGAGACCCAGTACTTC.

This clonotype was picked up many times. The chain is built from TRBV24-1 and TRBJ2-7; the match to TRBD1 covers 9 bases. CDR3 length equals 16 residues. Germline V gene lookup returns CDR1 KGHDR and CDR2 SFDVKD. V shed 4 bases, J shed 0 bases, and the junction held 6 bases outside the gene matches. The chain's CDR3 is CATSDNRGRSSYEQYF. The CDR3 DNA is TGTGCCACCAGTGACAACAGGGGGCGGTCCTCCTACGAGCAGTACTTC.

This clonotype was counted only a few times. The chain is built from TRBV5-1 and TRBJ1-1, with 7 bases aligning to TRBD1. V was clipped by 0 bases and J by 8 bases; unmatched bases: 4. CDR3 size: 13 residues. Germline CDR1 reads SGHRS; CDR2 reads YFSETQ. In nucleotides, the CDR3 is TGCGCCAGCAGCTTGGTAGGGACAGAAGAAGCTTTCTTT. The encoded protein is CASSLVGTEEAFF. Full variable domain (missing parts from reference TRBV5-1 and TRBJ1-1): KAGVTQTPRYLIKTRGQQVTLSCSPISGHRSVSWYQQTPGQGLQFLFEYFSETQRNKGNFPGRFSGRQFSNSRSEMNVSTLELGDSALYLCASSLVGTEEAFFGQGTRLTVV.

This clonotype was observed at least ten times. The chain joins TRBV5-1 to TRBJ1-1; no clear D. The CDR3 extends over 13 amino acids. Trimming shortened V by 4 bases and J by 4 bases, and 11 bases separated the two germline ends. Germline V lookup: CDR1 SGHRS, CDR2 YFSETQ. CDR3 nucleotides: TGCGCCAGCAGCATCGGACTCACCACTGAAGCTTTCTTT. Translating it yields CASSIGLTTEAFF.

The genes are TRBV7-6 and TRBJ2-4, with D uncertain. This CDR3 region has 14 residues. V shed 2 bases and J shed 7 bases, with 12 bases lying between them. From germline, CDR1 is SGHVS and CDR2 FNYEAQ. The CDR3 region is CASSLLGNANIQYF. CDR3 DNA sequence: TGTGCCAGCAGCTTATTGGGTAACGCGAACATTCAGTACTTC.

The chain couples TRBV9 to TRBJ1-2, with D possibly being TRBD1 (5 bases). In germline, CDR1 is SGDLS, CDR2 YYNGEE. The CDR3 extends over 15 amino acids. The V end was cut by 0 bases, the J end by 5 bases, with 14 bases between. Written as DNA, the CDR3 is TGTGCCAGCAGCGTAGATCATTATAGGGGATATGGCTACACCTTC. It codes for CASSVDHYRGYGYTF.

This clonotype was counted at least ten times. The chain employs TRBV6-5 and TRBJ1-1, with D uncertain. Germline V gives CDR1 MNHEY, CDR2 SVGAGI. The CDR3 runs 13 residues. The ends were cut back, 10 bases at V and 1 base at J, with 13 bases in the middle. The CDR3 nucleotides read TGTGCCACTCACACCTGGCAGAACACTGAAGCTTTCTTT. This encodes CATHTWQNTEAFF.

About this clonotype itself: One end of the junction varies from germline; a read error may be responsible. This sequence joins TRBV12-5 and TRBJ2-7; D is possibly TRBD2 (6 bases). The CDR3 spans 15 residues. Germline CDR1 LGHNT, CDR2 FRNRAP. CDR3 sequence (DNA): TGTGCTAGTGGTTTGTGGGGGGTTTGGGCCTACGATCAGTACTTC. It yields the protein CASGLWGVWAYDQYF.

This CDR3 reads CASRIGYEQYF. CDR3 DNA sequence: TGTGCCAGCAGGATCGGCTACGAGCAGTACTTC. V and J are TRBV12-3 or TRBV12-4 and TRBJ2-7; D is undetermined. V was trimmed by 6 bases and J by 3 bases, leaving 6 bases between them. CDR3 length: 11 residues.